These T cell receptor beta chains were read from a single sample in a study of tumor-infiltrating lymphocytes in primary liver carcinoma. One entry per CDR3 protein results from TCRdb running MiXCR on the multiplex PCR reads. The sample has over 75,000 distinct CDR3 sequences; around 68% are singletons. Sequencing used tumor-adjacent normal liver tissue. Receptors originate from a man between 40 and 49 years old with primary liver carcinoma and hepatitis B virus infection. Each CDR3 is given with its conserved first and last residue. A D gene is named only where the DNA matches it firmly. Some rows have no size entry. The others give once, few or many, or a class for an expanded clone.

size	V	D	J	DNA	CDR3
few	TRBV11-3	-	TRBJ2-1	TGTGTCAGCAGCTTGACTAGTGGGAGCTCCTACAATGAGCAGTTCTTC	CVSSLTSGSSYNEQFF
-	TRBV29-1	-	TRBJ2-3	TGCAGCGTTCGAAAGACCCTTGACTACACAGACACGCAGTATTTT	CSVRKTLDYTDTQYF
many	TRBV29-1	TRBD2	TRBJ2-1	TGCAGCGTTGAAGGGACTAGCGGAGGAGGGAAATACAATGAGCAGTTCTTC	CSVEGTSGGGKYNEQFF
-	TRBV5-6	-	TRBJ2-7	TGTGCCAGCAGCGACCTGGACACCTCCTATGAGCAGTACTTC	CASSDLDTSYEQYF
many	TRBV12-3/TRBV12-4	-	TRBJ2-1	TGTGCCAGCAAGGCCCGCTCCTACAATGAGCAGTTCTTC	CASKARSYNEQFF
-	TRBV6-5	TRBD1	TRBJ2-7	TGTGACATCAGTTACGCAAGACAGGGGGCGAGCTCCTACGAGCAGTACTTC	CDISYARQGASSYEQYF
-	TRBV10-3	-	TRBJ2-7	TGTGCCACCACCTCGGGGGACGGGGAAACCTACGAGCAGTACTTC	CATTSGDGETYEQYF
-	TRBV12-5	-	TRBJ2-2	TGTGTTAGTGGTCCAGCAGGGGTGGCGAACACCGGGGAGCTGTTTTTT	CVSGPAGVANTGELFF
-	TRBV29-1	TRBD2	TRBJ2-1	TGCAGCGTTGAGTTAGCGGGAGTTGAGAAGTTCTTC	CSVELAGVEKFF
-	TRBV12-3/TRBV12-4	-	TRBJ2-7	TGTGCCAGCACCGAACAGGGACTTGCTTTTTACGAGCAGTACTTC	CASTEQGLAFYEQYF
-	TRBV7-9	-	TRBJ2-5	TGTGCCAGCAGCACTCCCGGGGAGGAGACCCAGTACTTC	CASSTPGEETQYF
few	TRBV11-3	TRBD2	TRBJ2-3	TGTGCCAGCAGTACTAGCGGGGGCGCAGATATGCAGTATTTT	CASSTSGGADMQYF
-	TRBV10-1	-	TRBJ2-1	TGCGCCAGCAATGAGTACGAGACTAACGGACACAATGAGCAGTTCTTC	CASNEYETNGHNEQFF
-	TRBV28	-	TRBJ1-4	TGTGCCAGCAGTACCTTCAGGGGAGCTAATGAAAAACTGTTTTTT	CASSTFRGANEKLFF
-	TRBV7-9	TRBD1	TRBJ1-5	TGTGCCAGCAGCCACTCGGACAGGGAAAACCAGCCCCAGCATTTT	CASSHSDRENQPQHF
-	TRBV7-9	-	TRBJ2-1	TGTGCCAGCAGCCCGGGCAGGACGGGAGTCTGTGATGAGCAGTTCTTC	CASSPGRTGVCDEQFF
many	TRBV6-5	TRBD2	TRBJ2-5	TGTGCCAGCAGTTACGGGACTAGCCAAGAGACCCAGTACTTC	CASSYGTSQETQYF
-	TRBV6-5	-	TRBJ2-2	TGTGCCAGCAGCCCCAGGCCGGGGGCCTCGAACACCGGGGAGCTGTTTTTT	CASSPRPGASNTGELFF
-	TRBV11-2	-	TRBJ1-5	TGTGCCAGCGGCTTGTCCGGGTACAATCAGCCCCAGCAATTT	CASGLSGYNQPQQF
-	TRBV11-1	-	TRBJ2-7	TGTGTCAGCAGCCTAGAATCAAGTGTCTCCTACGAGCATTACTTC	CVSSLESSVSYEHYF
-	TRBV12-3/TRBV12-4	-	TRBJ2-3	TGTGCCAGCCGTCCGACTAGAGAAGGGTCAGATACGCAGTATTTT	CASRPTREGSDTQYF
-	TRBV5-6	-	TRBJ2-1	TGTGCCAACAGCTTGAACCAGGAGCAGTTCTTT	CANSLNQEQFF
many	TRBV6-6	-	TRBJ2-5	TGTGCCAGTAGTCGGCGGCAAGAGACCCAGTACTTC	CASSRRQETQYF
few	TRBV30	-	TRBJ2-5	TGTGCCTGGAGCGCTCTACCTGGGGGCGCAGAGACCCAGTACTTC	CAWSALPGGAETQYF
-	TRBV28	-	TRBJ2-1	TGTGCCAGCAGTTTTCGGCAGGTCTACAATGAGCAGTTCTTC	CASSFRQVYNEQFF
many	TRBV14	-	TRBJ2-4	TGTGCCAGCAGCCAAGATATCAGAAACATTCAGTACTTC	CASSQDIRNIQYF
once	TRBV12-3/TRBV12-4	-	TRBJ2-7	TGTGCCAGCAGTTTCAGGGCAGGGAATGAGCAGTACTTC	CASSFRAGNEQYF
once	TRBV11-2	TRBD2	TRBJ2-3	TGTGCCAGCAGTCTGGAACCGGGGGGAGATACGCAGTATTTT	CASSLEPGGDTQYF
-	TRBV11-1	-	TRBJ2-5	TGCACTAGCAGCACAACGGGGGATGAGACCCAGTACTTC	CTSSTTGDETQYF
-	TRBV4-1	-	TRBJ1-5	TGCGCCAGCAGCTCCCAGGGATATCTGTCTGATAGCAATCAGCCCCAGAATTTT	CASSSQGYLSDSNQPQNF
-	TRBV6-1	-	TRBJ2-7	TGTGCCAGCAGTGATGGGTGGGACCCCTTCGAGCAGTACTTC	CASSDGWDPFEQYF
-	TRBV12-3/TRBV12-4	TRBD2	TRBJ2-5	TGTGTCAGGAGTTTTCGACTAGCGGGATACCAAGAGACCCAGTACTTC	CVRSFRLAGYQETQYF
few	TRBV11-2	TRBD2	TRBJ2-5	TGTGCCAGCACCAGCCCCGGGAGGGGGGAGACCCAGTACTTC	CASTSPGRGETQYF
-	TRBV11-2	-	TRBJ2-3	TGTGCCTGCAGCCGCGAACCCTCAAGCACAGATACGCAGTATTTT	CACSREPSSTDTQYF
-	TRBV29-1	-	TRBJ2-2	TGCATCTTCGGAAGACACACCGGGGAACTGTTTTTT	CIFGRHTGELFF
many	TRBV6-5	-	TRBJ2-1	TGTGCCAGCAGTTCGGACTTAGGTTACAATGAGCAGTTCTTC	CASSSDLGYNEQFF